The clone carrying this T cell receptor (beta chain) turned up a few times. Per the germline V gene, CDR1 is GTSNPN and CDR2 is SVGIG (reference sequence). Trimming removed 2 bases at V and 8 bases at J, with 15 bases between. The CDR3 runs 14 residues. The record originates from a study of cytomegalovirus exposure and HLA in healthy donors. PCR was performed using 60 Vbeta and 13 Jbeta primers. The table came from immunoSEQ multiplex PCR; TCRdb's copy has only in-frame clones and leaves some out. The sample carries about 180,000 clones, roughly 77% recorded once. The chain links TRBV30 to TRBJ2-2, with no clear D. The receptor comes from a woman aged 25-40 years in good health and CMV-seronegative. The sequencing sample was made of PBMCs. CDR3 nucleotides: TGTGCCTGGAGTTTCACGCGATACCGTGGGGAGCTGTTTTTT. Translated: CAWSFTRYRGELFF.